These T cell receptor beta chains were read from a single sample in a study of tumor-infiltrating lymphocytes in oesophageal squamous cell carcinoma. TCRdb re-derived calls from the PCR reads in MiXCR, one entry per CDR3 protein. Of roughly 20,000 distinct CDR3 sequences in the sample, around 41% are singletons; the top ten hold around a third. Material: normal esophageal tissue next to the tumor. Source of these receptors: a female donor with esophageal squamous cell carcinoma. The CDR3 runs from the conserved cysteine through the conserved F or W. The D gene is left open where the match is weak. Clone size is not always given. Where it is, it says once, few, many or a class for expanded clones.

CDR3	DNA	J	D	V	size
CASSLSTGGGTQYF	TGTGCTAGCAGCCTATCCACAGGGGGGGGGACCCAGTACTTC	TRBJ2-5	.	TRBV7-6	once
CASSLTVSGANVLTF	TGTGCCAGCAGCTTAACGGTCTCTGGGGCCAACGTCCTGACTTTC	TRBJ2-6	.	TRBV7-2	medium-sized
CASSLEGGSYNEQFF	TGTGCCAGCAGCTTAGAGGGCGGGAGCTACAATGAGCAGTTCTTC	TRBJ2-1	TRBD2	TRBV7-3	.
CASSEVGRRLSYEQYF	TGTGCCAGCAGTGAAGTGGGGAGGCGGCTCTCCTACGAGCAGTACTTC	TRBJ2-7	.	TRBV6-1	.
CASSLIASGEQFF	TGTGCTAGCAGCTTAATAGCATCGGGTGAGCAGTTCTTC	TRBJ2-1	.	TRBV7-7	medium-sized
CASGTGYRADTQYF	TGCGCCAGCGGGACAGGGTACAGAGCAGATACGCAGTATTTT	TRBJ2-3	TRBD1	TRBV10-2	many
CASSLVGGSETQYF	TGTGCTAGCAGCTTAGTAGGGGGTTCAGAGACCCAGTACTTC	TRBJ2-5	.	TRBV7-6	.
CASGFWGSDYGYTF	TGTGCTAGTGGTTTTTGGGGCTCTGATTATGGCTACACCTTC	TRBJ1-2	.	TRBV12-5	.
CASSLALAGYTF	TGTGCCAGCAGTTTAGCGCTAGCTGGCTACACCTTC	TRBJ1-2	.	TRBV12-3/TRBV12-4	.
CASSPWTSYNEQFF	TGTGCCAGCAGCCCTTGGACCAGCTACAATGAGCAGTTCTTC	TRBJ2-1	.	TRBV6-1	few
CASSPLSGRNYEQYF	TGTGCCAGCAGTCCCCTTAGCGGGCGGAACTACGAGCAGTACTTC	TRBJ2-7	TRBD2	TRBV6-1	.
CAISESGAGDGETQYF	TGTGCCATCAGTGAGTCAGGAGCAGGGGATGGAGAGACCCAGTACTTC	TRBJ2-5	.	TRBV10-3	many
CASSQRLYAGNEQFF	TGTGCCAGCAGCCAACGTTTATACGCCGGGAATGAGCAGTTCTTC	TRBJ2-1	.	TRBV7-2	few
CASRAGEGSSYEQYF	TGTGCCAGCAGGGCGGGGGAGGGCTCTTCCTACGAGCAGTACTTC	TRBJ2-7	TRBD2	TRBV2	.
CASSLGDYTDTQYF	TGTGCCAGCAGCTTAGGCGATTACACAGATACGCAGTATTTT	TRBJ2-3	.	TRBV11-2	.
CASRTGGQQTQYF	TGTGCCAGCAGAACAGGGGGCCAACAGACCCAGTACTTC	TRBJ2-5	TRBD1	TRBV6-2/TRBV6-3	.
CASSETTTPVTAARYF	TGCGCCAGCAGTGAGACTACCACCCCGGTGACAGCCGCGAGGTACTTC	TRBJ2-4	.	TRBV10-2	.
CASSLFGVETQYF	TGTGCCAGCAGCTTATTTGGAGTGGAGACCCAGTACTTC	TRBJ2-5	.	TRBV7-3	.
CASGTSVSGEQFF	TGCGCCAGTGGGACTAGCGTGTCGGGGGAGCAGTTCTTC	TRBJ2-1	TRBD2	TRBV5-1	many
CASSLATGTSIYEQYF	TGTGCCAGCAGCTTAGCTACGGGGACTAGTATTTACGAGCAGTACTTC	TRBJ2-7	TRBD2	TRBV7-2	.
CASSSSGTGTYEQYF	TGTGCCAGCAGCTCATCCGGGACAGGGACGTACGAGCAGTACTTC	TRBJ2-7	TRBD1	TRBV7-2	.
CASNDGGAWETQYF	TGTGCCAGCAACGACGGGGGGGCGTGGGAGACCCAGTACTTC	TRBJ2-5	TRBD2	TRBV6-6	.
CASSSKLARETQYF	TGTGCCAGCAGCTCGAAACTAGCCCGGGAGACCCAGTACTTC	TRBJ2-5	.	TRBV5-4	many
CATRGQDSSGELFF	TGTGCCACCAGGGGACAGGATTCTTCCGGGGAGCTGTTTTTT	TRBJ2-2	TRBD1	TRBV24-1	.
CASSIPANNEQFF	TGTGCCAGCAGCATACCGGCAAACAATGAGCAGTTCTTC	TRBJ2-1	.	TRBV7-4	.
CASSPSWSGRSHEQYF	TGTGCCAGCAGCCCATCGTGGAGCGGGAGGTCCCACGAGCAGTACTTC	TRBJ2-7	TRBD2	TRBV12-3/TRBV12-4	.
CASSPTSGDYNEQFF	TGTGCCAGCAGCCCAACTAGCGGGGACTACAATGAGCAGTTCTTC	TRBJ2-1	TRBD2	TRBV7-3	.
CASSLLRGYEQYF	TGTGCCAGCAGTTTACTCAGGGGCTACGAGCAGTACTTC	TRBJ2-7	.	TRBV27	many
CASRKQEKGYEQYF	TGTGCCAGCAGGAAACAGGAAAAGGGTTACGAGCAGTACTTC	TRBJ2-7	.	TRBV10-3	.
CASSAYASGGGDTQYF	TGTGCCAGCAGCGCCTATGCTAGCGGGGGGGGAGATACGCAGTATTTT	TRBJ2-3	TRBD2	TRBV7-6	.
CASSIRGPRQETQYF	TGTGCCAGTAGTATCCGGGGACCCAGGCAAGAGACCCAGTACTTC	TRBJ2-5	.	TRBV19	.
CASSRDRVNEQFF	TGTGCCAGCAGCCGGGACAGGGTCAATGAGCAGTTCTTC	TRBJ2-1	TRBD1	TRBV7-2	few
CASSLLDSGHKEQFF	TGTGCCAGCAGCTTATTGGATAGCGGACACAAAGAGCAGTTCTTT	TRBJ1-1	.	TRBV7-2	.
CASSPSRTDTQYF	TGTGCCAGCAGCCCTAGTCGCACAGATACGCAGTATTTT	TRBJ2-3	.	TRBV7-2	few
CASSSGRANEQFF	TGTGCCAGCAGTAGCGGGAGGGCCAATGAGCAGTTCTTC	TRBJ2-1	TRBD2	TRBV4-2	many
CAISPSKINTEAFF	TGTGCCATCAGTCCCAGCAAGATAAACACTGAAGCTTTCTTT	TRBJ1-1	.	TRBV10-3	many
CASRVTWGSEEGEKLFF	TGTGCCAGCAGAGTTACTTGGGGGTCCGAGGAAGGTGAAAAACTGTTTTTT	TRBJ1-4	.	TRBV6-2/TRBV6-3	many
CASSLGSRGQYYGYTF	TGTGCCAGCAGTTTAGGCTCCCGGGGGCAGTACTATGGCTACACCTTC	TRBJ1-2	.	TRBV28	many
CASSIRGLEEKLFF	TGTGCCAGTAGTATAAGGGGGCTAGAAGAAAAACTGTTTTTT	TRBJ1-4	TRBD1	TRBV19	few
CASSSSGRVSEQYF	TGTGCCAGCAGCTCTAGCGGGAGGGTTTCCGAGCAGTACTTC	TRBJ2-7	TRBD2	TRBV7-3	once
CASNLRPSRSPLHF	TGTGCCAGCAACTTAAGGCCTAGCAGGTCACCCCTCCACTTC	TRBJ2-1	.	TRBV7-8	.
CASRKPRTSGTNNEQFF	TGTGCCAGCAGAAAGCCGCGGACTAGCGGAACGAACAATGAGCAGTTCTTC	TRBJ2-1	TRBD2	TRBV11-1	many
CASSLAGNEQYF	TGCGCCAGCAGCTTGGCCGGCAATGAGCAGTACTTC	TRBJ2-4	.	TRBV5-1	.
CASSPKNRGRFSSCLFF	TGTGCCAGCAGCCCTAAGAACCGGGGACGCTTTTCGAGTTGTCTGTTTTTT	TRBJ1-4	.	TRBV7-3	.
CASRRISSYGYTF	TGTGCCAGCCGGAGGATATCTAGCTATGGCTACACCTTC	TRBJ1-2	.	TRBV28	medium-sized
CASSEERTGNTIYF	TGTGCCAGCAGTGAAGAGAGAACTGGAAACACCATATATTTT	TRBJ1-3	.	TRBV25-1	large
CASSQEGSGSTDTQYF	TGTGCCAGCAGCCAAGAGGGTAGCGGGAGTACCGATACGCAGTATTTT	TRBJ2-3	TRBD2	TRBV4-2	many
CASSSQGNYGYTF	TGTGCCAGCAGTTCGCAGGGGAACTATGGCTACACCTTC	TRBJ1-2	.	TRBV6-9	.
CASSPTTSGSADTQYF	TGTGCCAGCAGCCCCACAACTAGCGGGAGTGCAGATACGCAGTATTTT	TRBJ2-3	TRBD2	TRBV7-3	.
CASSSSNTDTQYF	TGTGCCAGCAGTTCTAGCAACACAGATACGCAGTATTTT	TRBJ2-3	.	TRBV6-1	many
CASSSDRGLTGELFF	TGTGCCAGCAGCTCCGACAGGGGGTTGACCGGGGAGCTGTTTTTT	TRBJ2-2	TRBD1	TRBV7-3	.
CARGTGSRYGYTF	TGTGCCAGAGGGACAGGGTCGCGGTATGGCTACACCTTC	TRBJ1-2	TRBD1	TRBV27	many
CASSVRRDQETQYF	TGTGCCAGCAGCGTCAGGCGGGATCAAGAGACCCAGTACTTC	TRBJ2-5	.	TRBV7-8	.
CASSVNRVNTEAFF	TGTGCCAGCAGCGTCAACAGGGTGAACACTGAAGCTTTCTTT	TRBJ1-1	.	TRBV11-1	many
CASSLTGTNYNEQFF	TGCGCCAGCAGCCTTACCGGGACAAACTACAATGAGCAGTTCTTC	TRBJ2-1	.	TRBV5-1	.
CASSLSLGQPSYEQYF	TGCGCCAGCAGCCTAAGCCTGGGGCAGCCATCCTACGAGCAGTACTTC	TRBJ2-7	.	TRBV5-1	few
CASSLVAGTSYEQYF	TGTGCCAGCAGCTTAGTAGCGGGCACCTCCTACGAGCAGTACTTC	TRBJ2-7	TRBD2	TRBV7-2	few
CAISGTLAPSSYNEQYF	TGTGCCATCAGTGGTACTCTAGCGCCGAGCTCCTACAATGAGCAGTACTTC	TRBJ2-7	.	TRBV10-3	many
CASSLAAGNYEQYF	TGTGCCAGCAGCTTAGCCGCAGGGAACTACGAGCAGTACTTC	TRBJ2-7	.	TRBV7-9	.